This entry lists 22 T cell receptor beta chains sequenced from one sample in a study of CD8 T cells in ankylosing spondylitis. The study's findings and limits: Blood from ankylosing spondylitis patients appeared to carry a characteristic roughly eight-variant TCR beta motif.

In TCRdb, the 5' RACE reads were re-called with MiXCR into one record per CDR3 protein. This table holds approximately 540,000 distinct CDR3 sequences, approximately 12% found once. These receptors have no identified antigens. The sequenced material came from blood, either unsorted or a sorted T cell fraction (not recorded which). These receptors originate from a male donor with ankylosing spondylitis.

This clonotype appeared a few times. The rearrangement links TRBV29-1 to TRBJ1-1; TRBD1 might be the D (6 bases). The germline V gene has CDR1 SQVTM and CDR2 ANQGSEA. The CDR3 is 14 amino acids. V lost 7 bases, J lost 3 bases, and 18 bases lay in between. Here the CDR3 DNA reads TGCAGCGCTATACGAGGGGGTGGGGACACTGAAGCTTTCTTT. It translates to CSAIRGGGDTEAFF.

This clonotype was seen ten or more times. The chain couples TRBV6-5 to TRBJ2-7; 7 bases are a match to TRBD1. V shed 4 bases, J shed 4 bases, and the junction held 4 bases outside the gene matches. This CDR3 contains 13 residues. Germline values: CDR1 MNHEY, CDR2 SVGAGI. The chain's CDR3 is CASSLEQGYEQYV. DNA for the CDR3: TGTGCCAGCAGTTTGGAACAGGGGTACGAGCAGTACGTC.

This clonotype has a count of ten or more. The V call is TRBV12-3 or TRBV12-4, the J call TRBJ1-5; D is perhaps TRBD1 (5 bases). The ends were cut back, 2 bases at V and 2 bases at J, with 7 bases in the middle. This CDR3 has 14 amino acids. The CDR3 DNA sequence: TGTGCCAGCAGTTTATTCAGGGGCAATCAGCCCCAGCATTTT. Translated, it gives CASSLFRGNQPQHF.

This sequence joins TRBV7-9 and TRBJ2-1; possible D gene TRBD1, 5 bases. Between the trimmed V and J ends, which lost 1 base and 6 bases, there was a span of 13 bases. This CDR3 has 15 residues. Germline CDR1 SEHNR, CDR2 FQNEAQ (reference sequence). In DNA form, the CDR3 reads TGTGCCAGCAGCTTAGTAACAGGCCAGGCCAATGAGCAGTTCTTC. Translation gives CASSLVTGQANEQFF.

This clonotype was seen at least ten times. This chain uses TRBV12-3 or TRBV12-4 with TRBJ2-3, with a tentative D call TRBD2 (6 bases). Between the trimmed V and J ends, which lost 3 bases and 0 bases, there was a span of 10 bases. There are 15 residues in the CDR3. CDR3 in amino acids: CASSFGGPSTDTQYF. The CDR3 DNA is TGTGCCAGCAGTTTCGGGGGACCAAGCACAGATACGCAGTATTTT.

The J gene is TRBJ2-1, the V gene TRBV5-1; D possibly corresponds to TRBD2 (6 bases). Germline V gene sequence: CDR1 SGHRS, CDR2 YFSETQ. This CDR3 has 14 amino acids. V gave up 7 bases and J gave up 0 bases, with 11 bases separating them. The CDR3 loop is CASGTGSSYNEQFF. The DNA of the CDR3 is TGCGCCAGCGGGACTGGTAGCTCCTACAATGAGCAGTTCTTC.

This clonotype was recorded at least ten times. The V call is TRBV29-1, the J call TRBJ1-1, with 8 bases aligning to TRBD1. Germline V CDR1 and CDR2: SQVTM, ANQGSEA. The CDR3 loop spans 15 amino acids. Trimming at V came to 2 bases and at J to 4 bases, leaving 9 bases not matched to a gene. The CDR3 here is CSVEPGQGRGTEAFF. CDR3 in DNA: TGCAGCGTTGAACCCGGACAGGGTCGTGGCACTGAAGCTTTCTTT.

A few counts support this clonotype. J is TRBJ2-5 and V is TRBV2; TRBD2 matches 11 bases. The germline gives CDR1 SNHLY, CDR2 FYNNEI. This CDR3 spans 13 amino acids. With 10 bases clipped from V and 4 bases from J, the junction kept 5 bases outside the gene matches. The DNA of the CDR3 is TGTGCCACCGCTGGACTAGCGGGAGAGACCCAGTACTTC. It translates to CATAGLAGETQYF.

The chain joins TRBV5-1 to TRBJ1-4; D ambiguous. V was pared by 0 bases and J by 0 bases, with 9 bases between. CDR3 length: 16 amino acids. The germline CDR1 and CDR2 sequences are SGHRS and YFSETQ. The CDR3 region is CASSLGRPATNEKLFF. CDR3 nucleotide sequence: TGCGCCAGCAGCTTGGGCAGACCAGCAACTAATGAAAAACTGTTTTTT.

V is TRBV11-2 and J is TRBJ2-7, with 9 nucleotides matching TRBD1. CDR3 length: 14 residues. Germline lookup yields CDR1 SGHAT and CDR2 FQNNGV. Losses at the gene ends were 3 bases for V and 5 bases for J; bases not matched to a gene: 5. In nucleotides, the CDR3 is TGTGCCAGCAGCTTCGGACAGGGGCTGAACGAGCAGTACGTC. Protein sequence: CASSFGQGLNEQYV.

This clonotype occurred a few times. The rearrangement uses TRBV7-8 and TRBJ2-5, with D possibly matching TRBD1 (5 bases). Germline V gives CDR1 SGHVS, CDR2 FQNEAQ. CDR3 length: 14 amino acids. V lost 5 bases to trimming and J lost 2 bases, with 12 bases between them. CDR3 region: CASSPLGAQETQYF. CDR3 DNA: TGTGCCAGCAGCCCGCTAGGGGCGCAAGAGACCCAGTACTTC. Variable domain in full (rest from reference TRBV7-8 and TRBJ2-5): GAGVSQSPRYKVAKRGQDVALRCDPISGHVSLFWYQQALGQGPEFLTYFQNEAQLDKSGLPSDRFFAERPEGSVSTLKIQRTQQEDSAVYLCASSPLGAQETQYFGPGTRLLVL.

This chain uses TRBV24-1 with TRBJ2-2, with 14 bases aligning to TRBD2. The CDR3 has 17 amino acids. In germline, CDR1 is KGHDR, CDR2 SFDVKD. V shed 4 bases and J 6 bases; nucleotides not matched to a gene: 6. DNA of the CDR3: TGTGCCACCAGTGACCTCCTGACTAGCGGGAGGGCCGGGGAGCTGTTTTTT. It translates to CATSDLLTSGRAGELFF.

The chain links TRBV10-3 to TRBJ2-5; the D gene is possibly TRBD1 (6 bases). The CDR3 sequence is 15 residues long. The V and J ends lost 0 bases and 4 bases respectively, with 12 bases between them. Germline CDR1 and CDR2: ENHRY and SYGVKD. This chain's CDR3 is CAISESGNRAETQYF. CDR3 DNA: TGTGCCATCAGTGAGTCGGGGAACAGGGCAGAGACCCAGTACTTC.

The V and J genes are TRBV18 and TRBJ2-1; D unclear. CDR3 length equals 14 residues. Germline assignment: CDR1 KGHSH and CDR2 LQKENI. V dropped 4 bases and J dropped 9 bases, with 16 bases sitting between them. This CDR3 is CASSLTADIVEQFF. The CDR3 DNA reads TGTGCCAGCTCACTGACGGCTGACATCGTTGAGCAGTTCTTC.

The rearrangement joins TRBV5-6 to TRBJ2-1; 12 bases are a match to TRBD2. CDR1 SGHDT and CDR2 YYEEEE come from the germline V gene. The CDR3 runs to 16 residues. The junction had 11 bases not matched to a gene; V was cut back by 4 bases and J by 9 bases. CDR3 residues: CASSPRLAGAWGEQFF. The CDR3 region has the DNA TGTGCCAGCAGCCCGAGACTAGCGGGAGCATGGGGTGAGCAGTTCTTC.

This clonotype was seen at least ten times. The CDR3 spells CASSSESPGQGGTEAFF. For the CDR3, the DNA is TGTGCCAGCAGCTCTGAAAGTCCGGGACAGGGTGGCACTGAAGCTTTCTTT. The chain uses TRBV27 and TRBJ1-1; TRBD1 agrees at 9 bases. The CDR3 spans 17 residues. Looked up from germline, CDR1 is MNHEY and CDR2 is SMNVEV (reference sequence). The ends lost 6 bases at V and 4 bases at J; junction bases unmatched: 15.

There are many counts of this clonotype. J is TRBJ2-1 and V is TRBV24-1; 7 bases agree with TRBD1. With 4 bases clipped from V and 8 bases from J, the junction kept 10 bases outside the gene matches. Germline loops: CDR1 KGHDR, CDR2 SFDVKD. The CDR3 totals 15 residues. Written as DNA, the CDR3 is TGTGCCACCAGTGAATTTAGACAGGGTAGTGATGAGCAGTTCTTC. This translates into CATSEFRQGSDEQFF.

This rearrangement joins TRBV5-6 to TRBJ1-4; 8 bases are a match to TRBD1. Germline loops: CDR1 SGHDT, CDR2 YYEEEE. The CDR3 length is 13 residues. V lost 4 bases to trimming and J lost 8 bases; unmatched junction nucleotides: 4. The CDR3 DNA is TGTGCCAGCAGCGCGACAGGGGACGAAAAACTGTTTTTT. Translating it yields CASSATGDEKLFF.

The V and J genes are TRBV24-1 and TRBJ2-1; 9 bases agree with TRBD2. The CDR3 consists of 14 residues. The trim removed 6 bases at V and 8 bases at J, leaving 7 bases unmatched. CDR1 is KGHDR, CDR2 SFDVKD, per germline. The CDR3 nucleotides are TGTGCCACCAGTCATAGCGGGAGAGTCGATGAGCAGTTCTTC. Its protein is CATSHSGRVDEQFF.

This sequence joins TRBV2 and TRBJ2-5, with 7 bases aligning to TRBD2. In germline, CDR1 is SNHLY, CDR2 FYNNEI. Trimming cost V 6 bases and J 5 bases; bases outside gene matches: 12. The CDR3 length is 15 residues. CDR3 protein: CASSFPGLSPETQYF. CDR3 DNA sequence: TGTGCCAGCAGCTTTCCGGGACTATCCCCCGAGACCCAGTACTTC.

Written as DNA, the CDR3 is TGTGCCAGCAGTTTAGCGGACGGGGAAACTGAAGCTTTCTTT. This gives the protein CASSLADGETEAFF. V usage is TRBV12-3 or TRBV12-4 and J usage is TRBJ1-1; D ambiguous. The germline V and J ends were trimmed by 0 bases and 5 bases, with 10 bases remaining between them. CDR3 length: 14 amino acids.

This chain uses TRBV7-2 with TRBJ2-3, with TRBD2 as a possible D gene (6 bases). The germline V gene has CDR1 SGHTA and CDR2 FQGNSA. V was pared by 1 base and J by 11 bases, with 13 bases between. This CDR3 contains 13 residues. CDR3: CASSLGPGEVQYF. CDR3 DNA: TGTGCCAGCAGCTTAGGGCCGGGAGAAGTGCAGTATTTT.